The 30 T cell receptor beta chains below all came from one sample that was sequenced in a study of cytomegalovirus exposure and HLA in healthy donors. Clones were sequenced by immunoSEQ multiplex PCR, and TCRdb holds only the in-frame ones, with some missing. The repertoire includes over 200,000 clones, roughly 87% of them detected once, and roughly 2% sits in the top ten. Input material: PBMCs. The receptors here all came from a woman aged 18 to 35 in good health and CMV-seropositive.

This sequence joins TRBV27 and TRBJ2-1; TRBD2 aligns across 8 bases. V was clipped by 7 bases and J by 3 bases; unmatched bases: 8. Germline values: CDR1 MNHEY, CDR2 SMNVEV (reference sequence). CDR3 length equals 15 residues. CDR3: CASTLVGTSYNEQFF. The CDR3 DNA reads TGTGCCAGCACCTTAGTCGGGACTAGCTACAATGAGCAGTTCTTC.

The gene calls are TRBV11-1 and TRBJ1-1; D remains unclear. Germline V gene data show CDR1 as SGHAT and CDR2 as FQDESV (reference sequence). Trimming shortened V by 3 bases and J by 0 bases, and 2 bases separated the two germline ends. The CDR3 sequence is 12 residues long. The CDR3 region has the DNA TGTGCCAGCAGCTTTATGAACACTGAAGCTTTCTTT. Residues: CASSFMNTEAFF.

The V call is TRBV5-1, the J call TRBJ2-5; possible D gene TRBD1, 6 bases. Germline V gene lookup returns CDR1 SGHRS and CDR2 YFSETQ. V was shortened by 4 bases and J by 0 bases, with 13 bases between the two germline ends. The CDR3 is 15 amino acids. For the CDR3, the DNA is TGCGCCAGCAGCCTGTGGGACAACTACCAAGAGACCCAGTACTTC. Amino acid sequence: CASSLWDNYQETQYF.

The V and J genes are TRBV27 and TRBJ2-7; the match to TRBD1 covers 7 bases. Germline V gives CDR1 MNHEY, CDR2 SMNVEV (reference sequence). The V and J ends lost 4 bases and 1 base, in that order; junction bases with no gene match: 10. The CDR3 runs 16 residues. CDR3 nucleotide sequence: TGTGCCAGCAGTTCCCCAGGGGCACAGGGGTCCTACGAGCAGTACTTC. It encodes CASSSPGAQGSYEQYF.

This sequence joins TRBV6-5 and TRBJ1-4, with D maybe TRBD1 (5 bases). In germline, CDR1 is MNHEY, CDR2 SVGAGI. V was pared by 6 bases and J by 4 bases, with 12 bases between. The CDR3 has 14 residues. This chain's CDR3 is CASRGGVSNEKLFF. CDR3 in DNA: TGTGCCAGCAGGGGGGGGGTCAGTAATGAAAAACTGTTTTTT.

This clone came up a few times. The rearrangement joins TRBV30 to TRBJ1-2, with 7 positions matching TRBD1. The CDR3 consists of 13 residues. V lost 2 bases to trimming and J lost 3 bases; unmatched junction nucleotides: 3. Germline V gene data show CDR1 as GTSNPN and CDR2 as SVGIG (reference sequence). In nucleotides, the CDR3 is TGTGCCTGGAGTTCAGGGGGGCACTATGGCTACACCTTC. Translating gives CAWSSGGHYGYTF. Drawing the rest from reference TRBV30 and TRBJ1-2, the complete variable domain is SQTIHQWPATLVQPVGSPLSLECTVEGTSNPNLYWYRQAAGRGLQLLFYSVGIGQISSEVPQNLSASRPQDRQFILSSKKLLLSDSGFYLCAWSSGGHYGYTFGSGTRLTVV.

The CDR3 nucleotides read TGTGCCAGCAACCCGGAGGACACTGAAGCTTTCTTT. As protein: CASNPEDTEAFF. J is TRBJ1-1 and V is TRBV2; D gene uncertain. Germline V lookup: CDR1 SNHLY, CDR2 FYNNEI. The CDR3 contains 12 residues. The V and J ends lost 7 bases and 3 bases respectively, with 9 bases between them.

This chain connects TRBV19 to TRBJ2-7; TRBD2 matches 8 bases. The CDR3 totals 14 residues. V lost 8 bases to trimming and J lost 6 bases; unmatched junction nucleotides: 12. The germline CDR1 and CDR2 sequences are LNHDA and SQIVND (reference sequence). CDR3 nucleotide sequence: TGTGCCAGTTCCTATGGCGGGAGGAACGGCGAGCAGTACTTC. Its translation: CASSYGGRNGEQYF.

The J gene is TRBJ1-1, the V gene TRBV5-1; possible D gene TRBD1, 5 bases. Per germline, CDR1 SGHRS and CDR2 YFSETQ. The CDR3 has 15 amino acids. Trimming stripped 4 bases from V and 1 base from J, with 14 bases between. The CDR3 reads CASSLIGGWNTEAFF. Written as DNA, the CDR3 is TGCGCCAGCAGCCTCATTGGGGGGTGGAACACTGAAGCTTTCTTT. Full variable domain (remainder filled in from reference TRBV5-1 and TRBJ1-1): KAGVTQTPRYLIKTRGQQVTLSCSPISGHRSVSWYQQTPGQGLQFLFEYFSETQRNKGNFPGRFSGRQFSNSRSEMNVSTLELGDSALYLCASSLIGGWNTEAFFGQGTRLTVV.

This sequence joins TRBV30 and TRBJ2-3, with 11 bases that match TRBD2. Germline V lookup: CDR1 GTSNPN, CDR2 SVGIG (reference sequence). This CDR3 spans 15 amino acids. With 1 base clipped from V and 3 bases from J, the junction kept 3 bases outside the gene matches. CDR3 nucleotides: TGTGCCTGGAGTGAGCTAGCGGGAGGAACAGATACGCAGTATTTT. It codes for CAWSELAGGTDTQYF.

The CDR3 sequence: CASSEKREVVTDTQYF. CDR3 coding DNA: TGTGCCAGCAGTGAGAAGCGGGAGGTCGTCACAGATACGCAGTATTTT. This chain uses TRBV2 with TRBJ2-3, with 9 bases that match TRBD2. V shed 3 bases, J shed 2 bases, and the junction held 6 bases outside the gene matches. CDR1 is SNHLY, CDR2 FYNNEI, per germline. CDR3 length: 16 residues.

There are a few counts of this clone. The J gene is TRBJ2-7, the V gene TRBV10-3; D gene uncertain. V lost 3 bases and J 5 bases, leaving 8 bases between the germline ends. CDR1 and CDR2 (germline): ENHRY, SYGVKD. The CDR3 contains 12 residues. The DNA for the CDR3 is TGTGCCATCAGTGAAAACCAGGACGAGCAGTACTTC. Its protein is CAISENQDEQYF.

The chain combines TRBV11-2 with TRBJ2-1; 13 nucleotides align to TRBD2. The germline gives CDR1 SGHAT, CDR2 FQNNGV. Germline trimming cut 5 bases from V and 3 bases from J; bases unmatched to any gene: 13. The CDR3 contains 19 residues. The CDR3 loop reads CASSRTTSTSGRIYNEQFF. The CDR3, as DNA: TGTGCCAGCAGCCGGACTACCTCGACTAGCGGGAGGATCTACAATGAGCAGTTCTTC.

V is TRBV7-2 and J is TRBJ2-7, with TRBD1 matching over 7 bases. The CDR3 is made up of 16 amino acids. CDR1 and CDR2 from the germline V gene are SGHTA and FQGNSA. V dropped 0 bases and J dropped 0; count of bases not matched to a gene: 5. CDR3 coding DNA: TGTGCCAGCAGCTTAGCGAAGACAGGGAGCTCCTACGAGCAGTACTTC. Its protein is CASSLAKTGSSYEQYF.

The genes are TRBV7-2 and TRBJ2-1; D is ambiguous. Trimming stripped 5 bases from V and 4 bases from J, with 9 bases between. The CDR3 totals 13 residues. The germline CDR1 and CDR2 sequences are SGHTA and FQGNSA. As DNA, the CDR3 is TGTGCCAGCAGCACCAGACAATACAATGAGCAGTTCTTC. This codes for CASSTRQYNEQFF.

The chain links TRBV6-5 to TRBJ1-2, with a tentative D call TRBD1 (5 bases). The CDR3 contains 15 residues. CDR1 and CDR2 from the germline V gene are MNHEY and SVGAGI. Trimming left V 0 bases short and J 6 bases short, with 14 bases between. CDR3 loop: CASSYSGRVYDGYTF. The CDR3 coding sequence is TGTGCCAGCAGTTACTCTGGCAGGGTGTATGATGGCTACACCTTC.

The V call is TRBV28, the J call TRBJ2-3, with D possibly matching TRBD2 (5 bases). The CDR3 sequence is 17 residues long. The germline V gene has CDR1 MDHEN and CDR2 SYDVKM. The ends were cut back, 5 bases at V and 0 bases at J, with 18 bases in the middle. The CDR3 nucleotides read TGTGCCAGCAGTAGGAGACTCCAGGAGGCCAGCACAGATACGCAGTATTTT. Translated: CASSRRLQEASTDTQYF.

The V call is TRBV6-1, the J call TRBJ2-1, with a weak D call TRBD2 (5 bases). CDR1 is MNHNS, CDR2 SASEGT, per germline. This CDR3 region has 14 residues. V was shortened by 6 bases and J by 0 bases, with 9 bases between the two germline ends. CDR3 bases: TGTGCCAGCAGAGGAGCGGCCTCCTACAATGAGCAGTTCTTC. Residues: CASRGAASYNEQFF.

CDR3 sequence: CASRRKSGAGEETQYF. The CDR3, as DNA: TGTGCCAGCAGAAGGAAATCGGGAGCGGGAGAAGAGACCCAGTACTTC. The gene calls are TRBV5-4 and TRBJ2-5, with 8 bases lining up with TRBD2. V lost 5 bases and J lost 3; bases outside the gene matches: 12. CDR1 is SGHNT, CDR2 YYREEE, per germline (reference sequence). This CDR3 region has 16 residues.

This chain uses TRBV12-5 with TRBJ1-1, with D possibly TRBD1 on 5 matching bases. The length of the CDR3 is 17 residues. Per germline, CDR1 LGHNT and CDR2 FRNRAP. Trimming took 2 bases from V and 1 from J, leaving 17 bases between them. This CDR3 is CASGLSFVAGGNTEAFF. CDR3 nucleotides: TGTGCTAGTGGTTTGTCCTTCGTCGCCGGGGGGAACACTGAAGCTTTCTTT.

The chain carries TRBV6-5 and TRBJ1-1; no clear D. Trimming removed 6 bases at V and 1 base at J, with 9 bases between. The CDR3 contains 13 residues. The germline gives CDR1 MNHEY, CDR2 SVGAGI. The DNA of the CDR3 is TGTGCCAGCAGGATCTCAGGGAACACTGAAGCTTTCTTT. It is translated as CASRISGNTEAFF.

The chain has TRBV15 and TRBJ1-1, with D maybe TRBD1 (5 bases). The length of the CDR3 is 16 residues. The V and J ends lost 5 bases and 3 bases respectively, with 19 bases between them. Germline assignment: CDR1 LNHNV and CDR2 YYDKDF (reference sequence). The CDR3 nucleotides read TGTGCCACCAGCCTCGGGGGATTCTTAAGGGACACTGAAGCTTTCTTT. Its translation is CATSLGGFLRDTEAFF. Full variable domain (outside the CDR3, taken from reference TRBV15 and TRBJ1-1): DAMVIQNPRYQVTQFGKPVTLSCSQTLNHNVMYWYQQKSSQAPKLLFHYYDKDFNNEADTPDNFQSRRPNTSFCFLDIRSPGLGDTAMYLCATSLGGFLRDTEAFFGQGTRLTVV.

This chain links TRBV30 with TRBJ1-3; D may be TRBD1 (5 bases). Germline assignment: CDR1 GTSNPN and CDR2 SVGIG (reference sequence). This CDR3 contains 14 residues. V was cut by 2 bases and J by 8 bases, with 16 bases left in between. The DNA for the CDR3 is TGTGCCTGGAGTACGGACGGGGGAGTGGACACCATATATTTT. Amino acid sequence: CAWSTDGGVDTIYF.

V usage is TRBV5-1 and J usage is TRBJ2-3; 7 positions agree with TRBD2. Looked up from germline, CDR1 is SGHRS and CDR2 is YFSETQ. J was trimmed by 2 bases and V by 7 bases; bases with no gene match: 10. The CDR3 covers 15 residues. The CDR3 here is CASATSFGDTDTQYF. The CDR3 coding sequence is TGCGCCAGCGCGACTAGCTTCGGTGACACAGATACGCAGTATTTT.

This clone was found once. The chain is built from TRBV4-1 and TRBJ2-1; TRBD1 matches 10 bases. This CDR3 contains 16 residues. Germline CDR1 is MGHRA and CDR2 is YSYEKL. V lost 3 bases and J lost 6; bases outside the gene matches: 8. This CDR3 is CASSQDGQGDFNEQFF. DNA for the CDR3: TGCGCCAGCAGCCAGGACGGACAGGGGGATTTCAATGAGCAGTTCTTC.

The chain employs TRBV6-1 and TRBJ2-2; no clear D gene. The V end was cut by 5 bases, the J end by 2 bases, with 9 bases between. CDR3 length: 14 residues. Germline CDR1 and CDR2: MNHNS and SASEGT. This CDR3 is CASSLIHNTGELFF. The CDR3 region has the DNA TGTGCCAGCAGTCTAATCCACAACACCGGGGAGCTGTTTTTT.

The CDR3 bases are TGTGCCAGCAGTGATGAGGTCGGGTCCCAAGAGACCCAGTACTTC. It is translated as CASSDEVGSQETQYF. V and J are TRBV2 and TRBJ2-5; D unclear. Germline values: CDR1 SNHLY, CDR2 FYNNEI. This CDR3 is 15 amino acids long. V lost 3 bases and J 1 base, leaving 12 bases between the germline ends. The complete variable domain, with remaining parts taken from reference TRBV2 and TRBJ2-5, reads EPEVTQTPSHQVTQMGQEVILRCVPISNHLYFYWYRQILGQKVEFLVSFYNNEISEKSEIFDDQFSVERPDGSNFTLKIRSTKLEDSAMYFCASSDEVGSQETQYFGPGTRLLVL.

This chain joins TRBV18 and TRBJ2-3; 13 bases line up with TRBD2. The CDR3 covers 17 residues. Per germline, CDR1 KGHSH and CDR2 LQKENI. Losses at the gene ends were 0 bases for V and 1 base for J; bases not matched to a gene: 1. The CDR3 spells CASSPPGLAGGTDTQYF. The CDR3 nucleotides read TGTGCCAGCTCACCACCCGGACTAGCGGGAGGCACAGATACGCAGTATTTT.

V gene TRBV6-5 combines with J gene TRBJ2-7; no clear D gene. CDR1 and CDR2 from the germline V gene are MNHEY and SVGAGI. The CDR3 length is 12 residues. With 5 bases removed from V and 4 bases from J, the gap between germline ends came to 9 bases. The CDR3 DNA is TGTGCCAGCAGTATCCGAGAATACGAGCAGTACTTC. This gives the protein CASSIREYEQYF.

This sequence joins TRBV25-1 and TRBJ2-3, with TRBD2 matching over 12 bases. The CDR3 has 17 amino acids. Germline trimming cut 1 base from V and 5 bases from J; bases unmatched to any gene: 7. Germline lookup yields CDR1 MGHDK and CDR2 SYGVNS. The DNA for the CDR3 is TGTGCCAGCAGTGAATCCTCGGAGACTAGCGGGAGAGATACGCAGTATTTT. Protein sequence: CASSESSETSGRDTQYF.